This T cell receptor beta chain comes out of a study of T cell responses to AZD1222 COVID-19 vaccine. Study-level points and caveats: Recipients of AZD1222 seropositive at baseline numbered only 5 or 6. Spike-specific TCR breadth and depth were elevated following two AZD1222 doses.

TCRdb's table, derived via immunoSEQ multiplex PCR, lists solely in-frame clones and lacks some. In the table there are 150,000 to 200,000 clones, 92% of which are singletons. This clone was recorded only once. What it binds is not known. Trimming cost V 1 base and J 15 bases, with 16 bases left between them. CDR3 length equals 12 residues. Germline CDR1 is GTSNPN and CDR2 is SVGIG (reference sequence). The chain uses TRBV30 and TRBJ2-1, with D maybe TRBD2 (7 bases). The receptor's source is an adult who received the AZD1222 COVID-19 vaccine. Sequences were derived from peripheral blood, sampled 28 days after the second AZD1222 dose. The CDR3 region is CAWSAPGGGGFF. The CDR3 bases are TGTGCCTGGAGTGCCCCGGGGGGCGGGGGGTTCTTC.